The sample holds a few counts of the clone carrying this TCR beta chain. The antigen remains unidentified. TCRdb fed the reads into MiXCR, producing one record per CDR3 protein. The sample consists of about 450,000 distinct CDR3 sequences, approximately 30% of them appearing once. The CDR3 consists of 18 residues. V was cut by 3 bases and J by 0 bases, with 17 bases left in between. Germline values: CDR1 LGHNA, CDR2 YSLEER. This specimen comes from a study of T cell repertoires in cytomegalovirus infection. About the research overall: Matching HLA type, along with CMV infection, was indicated by public TCR beta signatures.

General study points: Dominating the ex vivo response were HLA-C-restricted CMV-specific TCR beta clonotypes.

The receptor was derived from a human donor in good health (CMV status not recorded). Some clones in this sample may be carry-over from other donors' samples. The specimen sequenced was PBMCs. J is TRBJ2-2 and V is TRBV4-3, with D possibly being TRBD1 or TRBD2 (5 bases each). The CDR3 DNA reads as TGCGCCAGCAGCCATAGGTCCTTCAGGGACGCGAACACCGGGGAGCTGTTTTTT. This gives the protein CASSHRSFRDANTGELFF.